This is a list of T cell receptor beta chains from one sample in a study of cytotoxic CD8 clonotypes in ibrutinib-treated CLL. Profiling relied on immunoSEQ multiplex PCR, and the TCRdb table lists in-frame clones only, not all of them. The data hold 7,000 or so clones, with roughly 71% observed a single time. The starting material was PBMCs, obtained before ibrutinib treatment. The receptors were gathered from a human donor with chronic lymphocytic leukemia. The CDR3 runs from the conserved cysteine through the conserved F or W. D genes are given only for firm matches. Part of the rows lack a size; the others show once, few, many or a class for expanded clones.

cdr3_nt	cdr3_aa	clone_size	v_call	j_call	d_call
TGTGCCGTCTTACCGGGACAGGGCACCGGGGAGCTGTTTTTT	CAVLPGQGTGELFF	-	TRBV6-5	TRBJ2-2	TRBD1
TGTGCCAGCAGTACGGGGGCGAGCTCTGGAAACACCATATATTTT	CASSTGASSGNTIYF	-	TRBV28	TRBJ1-3	-
TGTGCCATCCAACAGGAGATTTATGGCTACACCTTC	CAIQQEIYGYTF	medium-sized	TRBV10-3	TRBJ1-2	-
TGTGCCAGCAGTTTTAGAGCGACAGGTTCGGATGGCTACACCTTC	CASSFRATGSDGYTF	-	TRBV27	TRBJ1-2	-
TGTGCCAGCAGCTCTTACAGGGAGGACACTGAAGCTTTCTTT	CASSSYREDTEAFF	-	TRBV7-9	TRBJ1-1	-
TGTGCCAGCAGTGTACTAGCGGGAGCAGATACGCAGTATTTT	CASSVLAGADTQYF	-	TRBV6-5	TRBJ2-3	TRBD2
TGTGCCAGCAGCTTAGCTGGGACAGGGCTATCAGGAAACACCATATATTTT	CASSLAGTGLSGNTIYF	-	TRBV7-9	TRBJ1-3	TRBD1
TGCGCCAGCAGCTTGGCGAGTAACACTGAAGCTTTCTTT	CASSLASNTEAFF	-	TRBV5-1	TRBJ1-1	-
TGTGCCAGCAGTGCGGTCTCTTTCACAGATACGCAGTATTTT	CASSAVSFTDTQYF	-	TRBV6-1	TRBJ2-3	-
TGTGCCAGCAGCGCCCAGGGGGCTGAAGCTTTCTTT	CASSAQGAEAFF	few	TRBV9	TRBJ1-1	TRBD1
TGTGCCAGCAGTGGCGGGGCAACTAATGAAAAACTGTTTTTT	CASSGGATNEKLFF	-	TRBV27	TRBJ1-4	-
TGTGCCAGCAGTAAACAGGGAGGCAATCAGCCCCAGCATTTT	CASSKQGGNQPQHF	few	TRBV2	TRBJ1-5	-
TGTGCCAGTGCCATCCGGGACACCCAAGAGACCCAGTACTTC	CASAIRDTQETQYF	-	TRBV19	TRBJ2-5	-
TGCGCCAGCAGTCTCCGGGACACCGGGGAGCTGTTTTTT	CASSLRDTGELFF	few	TRBV10-1	TRBJ2-2	-
TGCGCCAGCCGGGAAGGTCGAGTCCGGAGCGAGCAGTACTTC	CASREGRVRSEQYF	-	TRBV10-2	TRBJ2-7	-
TGTGCCAGCAGTTTTTCGGGTTGGGGACCCGAAGCTTTCTTT	CASSFSGWGPEAFF	-	TRBV27	TRBJ1-1	-
TGTGCCAGAAGCTTCCCCCTCCATGGGGAGGGTGGTGGCTACACCTTC	CARSFPLHGEGGGYTF	-	TRBV5-3	TRBJ1-2	-
TGTGCCAGCTCACCAGTGGCAGGCGCGACCTACGAGCAGTACTTC	CASSPVAGATYEQYF	-	TRBV18	TRBJ2-7	-
TGTGCCAGCAGCCAAGTACAGGGGCGAGGGAACACTGAAGCTTTCTTT	CASSQVQGRGNTEAFF	-	TRBV4-2	TRBJ1-1	TRBD1
TGTGCCAGTACCCCGGGAGACAGGCACAACACTGAAGCTTTCTTT	CASTPGDRHNTEAFF	once	TRBV19	TRBJ1-1	-
TGTGCCAGCAGAACAGGGACGGCCTCCTACGAGCAGTACTTC	CASRTGTASYEQYF	-	TRBV2	TRBJ2-7	-
TGTGCCAGCAGGGACGGACTAGCGGGGTACACAGATACGCAGTATTTT	CASRDGLAGYTDTQYF	-	TRBV2	TRBJ2-3	TRBD2
TGTGCCAGCAGCCAGGACAGGGGGCGTGAAAAACTGTTTTTT	CASSQDRGREKLFF	-	TRBV5-4	TRBJ1-4	TRBD1
TGTGCCAGCAGTTATGAACTGCGGAGCACAGATACGCAGTATTTT	CASSYELRSTDTQYF	-	TRBV6-6	TRBJ2-3	-
TGTGCCAGCAGTGAAGGCCGGGGCTACAATGAGCAGTTCTTC	CASSEGRGYNEQFF	-	TRBV6-1	TRBJ2-1	-
TGTGCCAGCAGCTTTAACACAGGGAAAGGGCTGTTTTTT	CASSFNTGKGLFF	-	TRBV7-8	TRBJ2-2	-
TGTGCCAGCAGCCCCCAGGGGGGCGTGAACACTGAAGCTTTCTTT	CASSPQGGVNTEAFF	-	TRBV11-2	TRBJ1-1	TRBD1
TGTGCCAGCTCACCAAGGACTAGCGGGGGATTTTACGAGCAGTACTTC	CASSPRTSGGFYEQYF	few	TRBV18	TRBJ2-7	TRBD2
TGCGCCAGCTTGGGACAGCAAGAGACCCAGTACTTC	CASLGQQETQYF	medium-sized	TRBV10-1	TRBJ2-5	TRBD1
TGTGCCAGCAGCTTGGATGGACAGGGAACCACTTTTAACTACGAGCAGTACTTC	CASSLDGQGTTFNYEQYF	-	TRBV5-6	TRBJ2-7	TRBD1
TGTGCCAGCAGCCAAGAGACGGGTCCCACCGGGGAGCTGTTTTTT	CASSQETGPTGELFF	-	TRBV4-2	TRBJ2-2	-
TGTGCCAGCACCACGACTAGCGGACTATACAATGAGCAGTTCTTC	CASTTTSGLYNEQFF	-	TRBV27	TRBJ2-1	TRBD2
TGCGCCAGCAGCCCCCATCCTGCTAGGGTCGATGGCTACACCTTC	CASSPHPARVDGYTF	medium-sized	TRBV4-1	TRBJ1-2	-
TGTGCCAGCAGTGAAGCTCCCCAGTTCTACGAGCAGTACTTC	CASSEAPQFYEQYF	-	TRBV6-1	TRBJ2-7	-
TGTGCCAGCAGCTTAGCGGCCAGGGTGTATGAAAAACTGTTTTTT	CASSLAARVYEKLFF	-	TRBV7-6	TRBJ1-4	-
TGTGCCAGTACCCCCGGGACAGGGGGCGGCTATGGCTACACCTTC	CASTPGTGGGYGYTF	-	TRBV19	TRBJ1-2	TRBD1
TGTGCCATCAGTGGTGGCGGAGACGTTAGAACCGGGGAGCTGTTTTTT	CAISGGGDVRTGELFF	-	TRBV10-3	TRBJ2-2	-
TGTGCCACCAGCGACGACACCCGTGGGTCCTACGAGCAGTACTTC	CATSDDTRGSYEQYF	-	TRBV15	TRBJ2-7	-
TGTGCCAGCAGCCCGTCGGACAGCCTGAGGAGCACTGAAGCTTTCTTT	CASSPSDSLRSTEAFF	-	TRBV11-2	TRBJ1-1	-
TGTGCCAGTAGTATAACTTGGAGGGACAGCAATGAGCAGTTCTTC	CASSITWRDSNEQFF	-	TRBV19	TRBJ2-1	-
TGTGCCAGCAGCCACAGACTAGCGGGAGGGCCACAGGATGAGCAGTTCTTC	CASSHRLAGGPQDEQFF	-	TRBV14	TRBJ2-1	TRBD2
TGTGCCAGCAGCTCAAACCCAGGGGGAGACCGATACAATGAGCAGTTCTTC	CASSSNPGGDRYNEQFF	few	TRBV9	TRBJ2-1	TRBD1
TGTGCCAGCAGACCAAGGGGCTCCTATAATTCACCCCTCCACTTT	CASRPRGSYNSPLHF	-	TRBV6-5	TRBJ1-6	-